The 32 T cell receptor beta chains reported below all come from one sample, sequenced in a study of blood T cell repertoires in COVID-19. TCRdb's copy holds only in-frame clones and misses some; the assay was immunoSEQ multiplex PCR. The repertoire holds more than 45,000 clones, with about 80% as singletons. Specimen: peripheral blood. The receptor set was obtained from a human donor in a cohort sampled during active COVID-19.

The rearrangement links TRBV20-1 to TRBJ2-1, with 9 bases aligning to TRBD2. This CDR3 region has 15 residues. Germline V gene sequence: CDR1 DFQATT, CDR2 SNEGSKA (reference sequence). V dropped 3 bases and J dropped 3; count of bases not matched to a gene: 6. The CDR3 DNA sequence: TGCAGTGCTAGTTCTAGCGGGGAAGTCTACAATGAGCAGTTCTTC. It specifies CSASSSGEVYNEQFF.

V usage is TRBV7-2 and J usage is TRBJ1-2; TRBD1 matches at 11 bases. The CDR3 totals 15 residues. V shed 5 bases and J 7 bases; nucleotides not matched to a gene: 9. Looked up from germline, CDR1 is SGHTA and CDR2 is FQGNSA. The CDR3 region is CASSLGQGAVAGYTF. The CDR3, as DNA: TGTGCCAGCAGCCTAGGACAGGGGGCTGTTGCTGGCTACACCTTC. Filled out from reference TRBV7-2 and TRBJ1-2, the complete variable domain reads GAGVSQSPSNKVTEKGKDVELRCDPISGHTALYWYRQSLGQGLEFLIYFQGNSAPDKSGLPSDRFSAERTGGSVSTLTIQRTQQEDSAVYLCASSLGQGAVAGYTFGSGTRLTVV.

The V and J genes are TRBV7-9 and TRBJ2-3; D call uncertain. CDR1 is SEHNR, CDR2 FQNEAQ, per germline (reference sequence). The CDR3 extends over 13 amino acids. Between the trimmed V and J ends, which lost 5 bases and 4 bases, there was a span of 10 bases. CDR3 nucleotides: TGTGCCAGCAGCCCCAGTCTTCCAGATACGCAGTATTTT. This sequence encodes CASSPSLPDTQYF. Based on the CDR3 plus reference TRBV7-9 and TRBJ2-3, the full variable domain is DTGVSQNPRHKITKRGQNVTFRCDPISEHNRLYWYRQTLGQGPEFLTYFQNEAQLEKSRLLSDRFSAERPKGSFSTLEIQRTEQGDSAMYLCASSPSLPDTQYFGPGTRLTVL.

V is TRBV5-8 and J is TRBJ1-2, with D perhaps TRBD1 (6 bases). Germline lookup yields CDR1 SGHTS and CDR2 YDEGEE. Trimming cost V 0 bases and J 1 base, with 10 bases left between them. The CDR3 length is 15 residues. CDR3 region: CASSLVQGHNYGYTF. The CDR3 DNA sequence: TGTGCCAGCAGCTTGGTTCAGGGGCATAACTATGGCTACACCTTC.

CDR3 sequence (DNA): TGTGCCACGAGGGCGGGGGCCCACCAAGAGACCCAGTACTTC. Translation gives CATRAGAHQETQYF. The chain has TRBV7-8 and TRBJ2-5; TRBD2 might be the D (7 bases). The CDR3 spans 14 residues. Between the trimmed V and J ends, which lost 10 bases and 0 bases, there was a span of 15 bases. CDR1 and CDR2 (germline): SGHVS, FQNEAQ.

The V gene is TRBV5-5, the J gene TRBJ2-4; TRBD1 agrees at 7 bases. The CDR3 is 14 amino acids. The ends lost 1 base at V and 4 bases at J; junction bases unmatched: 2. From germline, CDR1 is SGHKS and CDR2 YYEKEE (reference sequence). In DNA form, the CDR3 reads TGTGCCAGCAGCTTGCGACAGGGAAAAAACATTCAGTACTTC. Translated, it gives CASSLRQGKNIQYF.

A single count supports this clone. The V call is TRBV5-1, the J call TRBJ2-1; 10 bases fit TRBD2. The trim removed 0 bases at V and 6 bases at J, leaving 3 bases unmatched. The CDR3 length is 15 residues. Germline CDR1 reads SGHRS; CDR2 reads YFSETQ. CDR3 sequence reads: CASSLASGGANEQFF. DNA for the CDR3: TGCGCCAGCAGCTTGGCAAGCGGGGGGGCCAATGAGCAGTTCTTC.

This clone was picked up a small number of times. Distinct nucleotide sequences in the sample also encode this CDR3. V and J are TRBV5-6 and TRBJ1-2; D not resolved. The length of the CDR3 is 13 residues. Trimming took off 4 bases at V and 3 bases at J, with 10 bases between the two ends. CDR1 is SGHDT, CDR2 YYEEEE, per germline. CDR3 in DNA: TGTGCCAGCAGCCCTGACATTTACTATGGCTACACCTTC. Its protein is CASSPDIYYGYTF.

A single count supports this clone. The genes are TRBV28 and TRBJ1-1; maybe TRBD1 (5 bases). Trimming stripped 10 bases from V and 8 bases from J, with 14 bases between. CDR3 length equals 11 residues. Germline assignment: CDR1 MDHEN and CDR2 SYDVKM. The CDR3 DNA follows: TGTGCCACTTACAACAGGTACGAAGCTTTCTTT. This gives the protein CATYNRYEAFF.

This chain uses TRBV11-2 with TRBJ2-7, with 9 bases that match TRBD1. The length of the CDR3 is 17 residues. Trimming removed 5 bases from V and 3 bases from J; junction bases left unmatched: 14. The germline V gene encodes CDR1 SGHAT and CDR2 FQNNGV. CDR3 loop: CASSPDFPRDRDYEQYF. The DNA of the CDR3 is TGTGCCAGCAGCCCGGATTTCCCCCGGGACAGGGACTACGAGCAGTACTTC.

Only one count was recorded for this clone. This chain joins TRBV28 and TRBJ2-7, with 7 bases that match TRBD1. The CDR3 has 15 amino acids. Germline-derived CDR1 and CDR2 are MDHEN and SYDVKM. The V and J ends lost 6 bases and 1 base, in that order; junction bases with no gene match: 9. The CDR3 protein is CASRPDRVKSYEQYF. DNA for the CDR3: TGTGCCAGCAGACCCGACAGGGTAAAATCCTACGAGCAGTACTTC.

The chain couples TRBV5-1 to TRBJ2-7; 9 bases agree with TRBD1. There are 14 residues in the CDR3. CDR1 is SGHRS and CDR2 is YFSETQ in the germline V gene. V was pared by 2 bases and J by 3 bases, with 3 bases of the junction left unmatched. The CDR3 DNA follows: TGCGCCAGCAGCTTATGGGACAGGGTCTACGAGCAGTACTTC. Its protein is CASSLWDRVYEQYF.

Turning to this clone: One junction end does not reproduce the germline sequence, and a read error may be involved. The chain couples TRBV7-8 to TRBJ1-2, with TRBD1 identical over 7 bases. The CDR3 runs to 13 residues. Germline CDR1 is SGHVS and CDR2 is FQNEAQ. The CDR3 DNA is TGTGCCAGCAGTTTAGACAGGGTTGGTGGCTACACCTTC. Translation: CASSLDRVGGYTF.

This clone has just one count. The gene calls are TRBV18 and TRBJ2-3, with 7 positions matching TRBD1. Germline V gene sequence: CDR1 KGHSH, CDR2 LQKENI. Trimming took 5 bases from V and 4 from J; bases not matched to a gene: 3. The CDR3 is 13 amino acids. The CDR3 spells CASSEGAADTQYF. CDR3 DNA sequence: TGTGCCAGCTCAGAGGGGGCGGCAGATACGCAGTATTTT.

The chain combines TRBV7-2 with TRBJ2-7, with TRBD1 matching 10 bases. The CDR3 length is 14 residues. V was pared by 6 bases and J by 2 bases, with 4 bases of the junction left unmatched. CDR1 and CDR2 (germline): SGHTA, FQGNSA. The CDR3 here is CASRGQGGAYEQYF. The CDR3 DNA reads TGTGCCAGCAGAGGACAGGGGGGTGCCTACGAGCAGTACTTC.

The CDR3 DNA sequence: TGTGCCAGCAGAGGGACTAGCGGGCCAACCTACAATGAGCAGTTCTTC. Translated: CASRGTSGPTYNEQFF. The chain couples TRBV7-2 to TRBJ2-1, with 12 bases that match TRBD2. The V gene end was trimmed by 6 bases and the J gene end by 2 bases; junction bases not matched to a gene: 5. Germline V gives CDR1 SGHTA, CDR2 FQGNSA. The CDR3 length is 16 residues.

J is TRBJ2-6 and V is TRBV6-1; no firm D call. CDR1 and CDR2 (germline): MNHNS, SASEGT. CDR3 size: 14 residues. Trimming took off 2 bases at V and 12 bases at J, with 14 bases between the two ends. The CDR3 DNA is TGTGCCAGCAGTGAATCGCCAGGCGCTGTCGTCCTGACTTTC. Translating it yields CASSESPGAVVLTF.

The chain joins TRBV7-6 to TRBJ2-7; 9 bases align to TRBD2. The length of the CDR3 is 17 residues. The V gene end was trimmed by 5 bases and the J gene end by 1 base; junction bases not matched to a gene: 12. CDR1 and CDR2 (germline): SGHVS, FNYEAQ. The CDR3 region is CASSPRGLASPSYEQYF. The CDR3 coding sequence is TGTGCCAGCAGCCCTCGGGGACTAGCTTCCCCGTCCTACGAGCAGTACTTC.

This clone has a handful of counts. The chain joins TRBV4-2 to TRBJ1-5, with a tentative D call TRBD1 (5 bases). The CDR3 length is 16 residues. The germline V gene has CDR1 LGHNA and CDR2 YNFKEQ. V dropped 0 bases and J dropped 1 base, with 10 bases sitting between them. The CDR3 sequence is CASSQDPGKSNQPQHF. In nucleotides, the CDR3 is TGTGCCAGCAGCCAAGATCCAGGGAAGAGCAATCAGCCCCAGCATTTT.

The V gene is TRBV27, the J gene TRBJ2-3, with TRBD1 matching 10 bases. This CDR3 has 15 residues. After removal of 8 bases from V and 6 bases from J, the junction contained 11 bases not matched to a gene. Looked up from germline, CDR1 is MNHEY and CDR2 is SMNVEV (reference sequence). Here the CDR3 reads CASGDRGPHGDTQYF. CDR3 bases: TGTGCCAGCGGAGACAGGGGGCCTCACGGGGATACGCAGTATTTT.

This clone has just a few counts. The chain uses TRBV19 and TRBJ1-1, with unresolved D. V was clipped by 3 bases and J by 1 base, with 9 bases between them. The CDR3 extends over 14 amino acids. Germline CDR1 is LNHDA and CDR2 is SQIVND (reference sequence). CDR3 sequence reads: CASSMQSRNTEAFF. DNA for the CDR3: TGTGCCAGTAGTATGCAGTCTCGGAACACTGAAGCTTTCTTT.

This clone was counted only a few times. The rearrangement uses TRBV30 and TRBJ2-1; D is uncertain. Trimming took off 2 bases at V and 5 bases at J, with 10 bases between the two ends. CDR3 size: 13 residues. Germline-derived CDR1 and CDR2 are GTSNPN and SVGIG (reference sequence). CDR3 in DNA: TGTGCCTGGAGTCGTGACTGGAACAATGAGCAGTTCTTC. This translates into CAWSRDWNNEQFF.

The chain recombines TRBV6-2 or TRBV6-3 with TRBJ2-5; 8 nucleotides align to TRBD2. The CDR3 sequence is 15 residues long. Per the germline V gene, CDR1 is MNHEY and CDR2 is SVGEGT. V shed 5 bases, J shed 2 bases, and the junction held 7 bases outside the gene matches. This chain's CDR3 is CASSPLSGVQETQYF. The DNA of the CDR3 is TGTGCCAGCAGTCCCCTTAGCGGGGTACAAGAGACCCAGTACTTC.

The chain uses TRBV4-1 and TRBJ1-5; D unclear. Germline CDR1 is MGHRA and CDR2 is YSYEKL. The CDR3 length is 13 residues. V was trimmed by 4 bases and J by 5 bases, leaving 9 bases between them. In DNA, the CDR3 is TGCGCCAGCAGCCTCAACCCAGATCAGCCCCAGCATTTT. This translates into CASSLNPDQPQHF.

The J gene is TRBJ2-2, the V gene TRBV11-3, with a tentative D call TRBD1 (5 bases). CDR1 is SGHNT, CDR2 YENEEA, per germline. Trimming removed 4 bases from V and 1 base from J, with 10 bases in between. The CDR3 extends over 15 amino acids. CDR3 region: CASSSKGMNTGELFF. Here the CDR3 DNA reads TGTGCCAGCAGCTCGAAGGGGATGAACACCGGGGAGCTGTTTTTT.

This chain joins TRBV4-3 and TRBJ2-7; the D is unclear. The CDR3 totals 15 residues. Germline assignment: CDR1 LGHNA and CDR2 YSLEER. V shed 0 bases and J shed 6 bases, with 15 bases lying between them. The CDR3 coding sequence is TGCGCCAGCAGCCAAGAGGGCGACGATCTCTCCGAGCAGTACTTC. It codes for CASSQEGDDLSEQYF.

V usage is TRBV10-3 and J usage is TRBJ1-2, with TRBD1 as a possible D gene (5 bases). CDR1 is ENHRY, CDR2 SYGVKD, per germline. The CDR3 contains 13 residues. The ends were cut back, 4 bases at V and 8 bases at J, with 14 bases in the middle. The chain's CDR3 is CAISGLGGRGYTF. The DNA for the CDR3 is TGTGCCATCAGTGGGCTCGGGGGTCGGGGCTACACCTTC.

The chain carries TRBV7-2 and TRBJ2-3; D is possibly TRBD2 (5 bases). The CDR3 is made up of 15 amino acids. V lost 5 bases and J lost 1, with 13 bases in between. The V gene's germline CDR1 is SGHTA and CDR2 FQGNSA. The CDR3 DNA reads TGTGCCAGCAGCCGCGACTATTTGGGCACAGATACGCAGTATTTT. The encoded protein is CASSRDYLGTDTQYF.

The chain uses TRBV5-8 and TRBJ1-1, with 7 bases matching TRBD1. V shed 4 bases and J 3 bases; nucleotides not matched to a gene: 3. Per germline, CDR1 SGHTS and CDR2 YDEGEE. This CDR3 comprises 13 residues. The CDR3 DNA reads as TGTGCCAGCAGCCTGACAGGGTACACTGAAGCTTTCTTT. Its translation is CASSLTGYTEAFF.

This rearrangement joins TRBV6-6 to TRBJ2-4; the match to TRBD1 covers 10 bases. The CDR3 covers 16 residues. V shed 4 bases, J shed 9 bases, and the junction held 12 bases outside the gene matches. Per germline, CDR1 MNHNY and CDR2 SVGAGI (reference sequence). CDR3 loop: CASSWGQGPVEGIQYF. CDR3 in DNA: TGTGCCAGCAGTTGGGGACAGGGGCCCGTGGAGGGCATTCAGTACTTC.

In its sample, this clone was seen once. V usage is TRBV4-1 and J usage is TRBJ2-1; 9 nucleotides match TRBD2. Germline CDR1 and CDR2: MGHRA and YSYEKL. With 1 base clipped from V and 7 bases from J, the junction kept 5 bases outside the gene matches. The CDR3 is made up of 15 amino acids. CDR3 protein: CASSQGLAGWNEQFF. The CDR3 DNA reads TGCGCCAGCAGCCAAGGTCTAGCGGGATGGAATGAGCAGTTCTTC.

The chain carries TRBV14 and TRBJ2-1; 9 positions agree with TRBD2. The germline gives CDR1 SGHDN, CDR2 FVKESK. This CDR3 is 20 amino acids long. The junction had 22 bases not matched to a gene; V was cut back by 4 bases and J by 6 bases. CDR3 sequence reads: CASSPPRSPLAGFGGNEQFF. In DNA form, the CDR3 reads TGTGCCAGCAGCCCCCCTAGAAGTCCCCTAGCGGGATTCGGGGGCAATGAGCAGTTCTTC.